This passage covers 3 T cell receptor beta chains from one sample sequenced in a study of regulatory T cells in long-lasting Graves disease. The time point here: newly diagnosed GD, antithyroid drugs for less than 3 months. TCR sequences were obtained from RNA taken from PBMCs. Arm-PCR of CDR3 regions and iRepertoire HTBI primers were the basis on which TCR beta libraries were built. MiXCR, run by TCRdb on the multiplex PCR reads, gives a single entry per CDR3 protein. The table records 600,000 to 650,000 distinct CDR3 sequences, about 16% of them present only once. This sample also appeared in a second study, on T cells in Graves' hyperthyroidism and ophthalmopathy.

The source was peripheral blood mononuclear cells (PBMCs), collected at new diagnosis, from a patient treated with antithyroid drugs. Every receptor here comes from a woman in her twenties or thirties with Graves disease.

This clonotype turned up a few times. The chain recombines TRBV15 with TRBJ2-7, with D perhaps matching TRBD1 (6 bases). Per germline, CDR1 LNHNV and CDR2 YYDKDF (reference sequence). This CDR3 has 16 residues. V was clipped by 0 bases and J by 0 bases, with 12 bases between them. The CDR3 DNA reads TGTGCCACCAGCAGAGACTCACAGGGTGGCTCCTACGAGCAGTACTTC. Translating gives CATSRDSQGGSYEQYF.

There are many counts of this clonotype. This chain links TRBV6-2 or TRBV6-3 with TRBJ2-1; D is possibly TRBD1 (6 bases). CDR3 length: 17 amino acids. The ends were cut back, 0 bases at V and 0 bases at J, with 12 bases in the middle. Germline V gene sequence: CDR1 MNHEY, CDR2 SVGEGT. The CDR3 DNA follows: TGTGCCAGCAGTTACTCGTCCGCGACAGGCTCCTACAATGAGCAGTTCTTC. This codes for CASSYSSATGSYNEQFF.

This clonotype was counted ten times or more. The chain combines TRBV6-1 with TRBJ1-5, with D perhaps TRBD1 (6 bases). The CDR3 loop spans 12 amino acids. V shed 6 bases and J shed 11 bases, with 14 bases lying between them. Germline V gene data show CDR1 as MNHNS and CDR2 as SASEGT. CDR3 residues: CASRPVGGSQHF. CDR3 DNA sequence: TGTGCCAGCAGGCCCGTAGGGGGATCCCAGCATTTT.